This is a list of T cell receptor beta chains from one sample in a study of T cell clones after liver transplantation. Sequencing used immunoSEQ multiplex PCR; TCRdb keeps in-frame clones, though not all of them. The sample includes just over 80,000 clones, roughly four fifths of them seen just once. The specimen was CD4+ T cells from blood, collected approximately 3.5 years after liver transplant. These receptors originate from a human patient who received a liver transplant. The graft donor may be the source of some T cells. Both conserved end residues are part of each CDR3. Fields, in order: clone size, J gene, D gene, CDR3 length, V gene, CDR3 protein, CDR3 DNA. The D gene is left open where the match is weak. The size entry is marked missing in some rows and otherwise reads once, few, many or a size class.

abundance: NA
j_gene: TRBJ1-1
d_gene: TRBD1
len: 15
v_gene: TRBV19
CDR3aa: CASSIMNRGQTEAFF
CDR3nt: TGTGCCAGTAGTATAATGAACAGGGGGCAAACTGAAGCTTTCTTT

abundance: NA
j_gene: TRBJ2-1
d_gene: TRBD2
len: 17
v_gene: TRBV2
CDR3aa: CASRANLIAGVAGEQFF
CDR3nt: TGTGCCAGCAGAGCCAATCTTATAGCGGGAGTAGCGGGAGAGCAGTTCTTC

abundance: once
j_gene: TRBJ2-7
d_gene: NA
len: 14
v_gene: TRBV28
CDR3aa: CASSLRWSSYEQYF
CDR3nt: TGTGCCAGCAGTTTAAGGTGGAGCTCCTACGAGCAGTACTTC

abundance: NA
j_gene: TRBJ1-1
d_gene: NA
len: 13
v_gene: TRBV4-3
CDR3aa: CASSQVGGFRAFF
CDR3nt: TGCGCCAGCAGCCAAGTGGGAGGTTTCCGGGCTTTCTTT

abundance: NA
j_gene: TRBJ1-5
d_gene: NA
len: 14
v_gene: TRBV28
CDR3aa: CASSPPGSGQPQHF
CDR3nt: TGTGCCAGCAGTCCCCCGGGGTCTGGTCAGCCCCAGCATTTT

abundance: NA
j_gene: TRBJ1-5
d_gene: NA
len: 14
v_gene: TRBV2
CDR3aa: CASSAAGGNQPQHF
CDR3nt: TGTGCCAGCAGCGCGGCAGGGGGCAATCAGCCCCAGCATTTT

abundance: NA
j_gene: TRBJ2-3
d_gene: TRBD1
len: 15
v_gene: TRBV5-8
CDR3aa: CASSLAGGGADTQYF
CDR3nt: TGTGCCAGCAGCTTGGCAGGGGGCGGGGCAGATACGCAGTATTTT

abundance: NA
j_gene: TRBJ2-7
d_gene: NA
len: 15
v_gene: TRBV28
CDR3aa: CASSLRGGRPYEQYF
CDR3nt: TGTGCCAGCAGTTTGAGAGGGGGGAGGCCCTACGAGCAGTACTTC

abundance: NA
j_gene: TRBJ1-1
d_gene: NA
len: 15
v_gene: TRBV18
CDR3aa: CASSPDSGRWAEAFF
CDR3nt: TGTGCCAGCTCACCGGATTCGGGGCGTTGGGCTGAAGCTTTCTTT

abundance: NA
j_gene: TRBJ1-2
d_gene: TRBD1
len: 15
v_gene: TRBV6-1
CDR3aa: CASSEAYRGNYGYTF
CDR3nt: TGTGCCAGCAGTGAGGCGTACAGGGGAAACTATGGCTACACCTTC

abundance: NA
j_gene: TRBJ2-1
d_gene: NA
len: 11
v_gene: TRBV18
CDR3aa: CASSPANEQFF
CDR3nt: TGTGCCAGCTCACCAGCCAATGAGCAGTTCTTC

abundance: NA
j_gene: TRBJ2-7
d_gene: NA
len: 13
v_gene: TRBV5-5
CDR3aa: CASSLMGAYEQYF
CDR3nt: TGTGCCAGCAGCTTGATGGGGGCCTACGAGCAGTACTTC

abundance: NA
j_gene: TRBJ2-7
d_gene: TRBD1
len: 14
v_gene: TRBV18
CDR3aa: CASRVGQGSYEQYF
CDR3nt: TGTGCCAGCCGCGTGGGACAGGGGAGCTACGAGCAGTACTTC

abundance: NA
j_gene: TRBJ2-3
d_gene: TRBD2
len: 15
v_gene: TRBV27
CDR3aa: CASSLWTSGTDTQYF
CDR3nt: TGTGCCAGCAGTTTATGGACTAGCGGCACAGATACGCAGTATTTT

abundance: few
j_gene: TRBJ1-2
d_gene: NA
len: 16
v_gene: TRBV19
CDR3aa: CASNVNGPLSAYGYTF
CDR3nt: TGTGCCAGTAATGTAAACGGGCCCCTTAGCGCCTATGGCTACACCTTC

abundance: few
j_gene: TRBJ2-1
d_gene: TRBD2
len: 16
v_gene: TRBV27
CDR3aa: CASSILTSGQDNEQFF
CDR3nt: TGTGCCAGCAGTATCCTGACTAGCGGTCAAGACAATGAGCAGTTCTTC

abundance: NA
j_gene: TRBJ2-3
d_gene: TRBD2
len: 17
v_gene: TRBV10-3
CDR3aa: CAISRGLAGSNTDTQYF
CDR3nt: TGTGCCATCAGTAGGGGACTAGCGGGCTCGAACACAGATACGCAGTATTTT